This section outlines one T cell receptor (beta chain) sequence together with its context. Its cognate antigen has yet to be identified. No much larger clonotype is one base removed from it; base qualities were not supplied. The library relied on 5' RACE. Instrument used: Illumina HiSeq 2500. The second PCR ran for about 6 to 12 cycles and used a J-beta primer mix along with a sample-barcoded 5' primer. Each TCR beta cDNA molecule received a unique molecular identifier from a template-switch 5' adaptor carrying 12 random nucleotides. At least 2.5 million CDR3-containing paired-end reads were obtained from each sample. First-strand cDNA synthesis was performed from all RNA using the Mint cDNA synthesis kit, with priming by a TRBC-specific oligonucleotide. All cDNA was treated with uracil-DNA glycosylase and then went through a first 18-cycle PCR with the universal primers M1SS and BC2_uni_R. The study's processing was this. For normalization, 1 million high-quality reads, each with a distinct molecular identifier, were randomly selected from each sample. Reads with shared molecular identifiers were discarded instead of being binned into consensus sequences. MiTCR, set to a Q25 quality threshold and the strictest error-elimination algorithm, was used for CDR3 identification, clonotype clustering and error correction. Lower-bound total TCR beta diversity was estimated with a nonparametric unseen species model using Euler transformation. TCRdb reanalyzed the raw reads on its own, using fastp at Q25 for trimming and MiXCR for clone calling, and kept in-frame beta chains. For every CDR3 protein sequence, its rows merge into one entry that carries the most common genes and DNA. TCRdb, rather than the study authors, made the V and J calls. The sample includes around 1,700,000 distinct CDR3 sequences, with roughly 27% observed a single time. The ten largest make up about 8% of the sample.

Sequences LGHDT (CDR1) and YNNKEL (CDR2) are obtained from the germline V gene (reference sequence). CDR3 length: 12 amino acids, cysteine to phenylalanine. Only the CDR3 DNA stays, 36 bases, in frame from base 1. The trim is 6 bases for V and 6 bases for J, with a gap of 12 bases between the germline ends. The data belong to a study of blood T cells in healthy people across ages (dated by TCRdb to 2013 to 2016). The study in broad terms: In model experiments, template switching captured about one uniquely barcoded TCR beta cDNA molecule for every two T cells. Age-related changes in TCR beta repertoire diversity were measured in the study by deep sequencing normalized with unique cDNA molecular identifiers. Four age groups were formed from the donors: young (average approximately 17 years), middle-aged (less than 40), aged (62) and long-lived (approximately 78). To avoid experimental bias, donors of different ages were spread randomly across the sequencing lanes. Using the same blood draw, the study looked at two additional independent replicas of 1 million unique cDNA reads for two donors, one aged 18 to 29 and the other aged 80 or older.

The study at large found these results: Because donor CMV infection status was unknown, age-related changes in expanded clonotypes were potentially confounded. Compared with the aged group, more naive CD4+ T cells, fewer expanded clones and increased TCR diversity were shown by the long-lived group, suggesting age selection. As age increased, observed TCR beta diversity per million T cells dropped in a roughly linear way, and a significant reduction was already evident by age about 40. Since profiling was done on bulk unsorted PBMCs, naive and antigen-experienced compartments could not be conclusively compared. Observed TCR beta diversity correlated strongly with the percentage of naive T cells measured by flow cytometry. Total diversity estimates from one million sequenced T cells were considered lower bounds and underestimates.

Donors were 40 or so systemically healthy Caucasian individuals from Russia aged 6 to 90 years. Roughly 10 milliliters of peripheral blood were drawn from each donor into EDTA-treated Vacutainer tubes. Ficoll-Paque density-gradient centrifugation was used to isolate PBMCs, with at least 6 million per sample. Trizol reagent was used to extract total RNA from PBMCs, with at least 6 micrograms per sample. The percentages of naive CD45RAhigh/CD27high T cells were determined by flow cytometry on a PBMC aliquot from every donor. The sequencing input was blood. The chain joins TRBV3-1 to TRBJ2-7; the D gene is perhaps TRBD2, on 5 matching bases. The sequence was obtained from a woman in her twenties or thirties in good health. The CDR3 region reads CASRLTRGEQYF. In nucleotide form, the sequence is TGTGCCAGCAGACTTACTAGAGGCGAGCAGTACTTC.